This T cell receptor beta chain comes out of a study of shared clonotypes between healthy human individuals. Study observations and caveats: The authors expected sequencing depth to affect clonotype sharing among donors.

Per germline, CDR1 GTSNPN and CDR2 SVGIG (reference sequence). There are 15 residues in the CDR3. V was pared by 2 bases and J by 4 bases, with 11 bases of the junction left unmatched. Once extracted for a subset, genomic DNA was divided evenly among several immunoSEQ plates. Unsorted PBMC DNA was sequenced on ten immunoSEQ deep assay plates. Here immunoSEQ multiplex PCR was the method, and the copy in TCRdb shows in-frame clones only, minus some. The table includes hundreds of thousands of clones, just over 75% detected once. Only Caucasian adults living in Nashville, Tennessee made up the donor group. About this clone itself: Its antigen remains unknown.

What was sequenced was PBMCs. The clonotype comes from a woman in her 40s in good health. Some clones in this sample may be carry-over from other donors' samples. The chain uses TRBV30 and TRBJ2-7; 7 nucleotides align to TRBD1. CDR3 in amino acids: CAWSLGTVIVYEQYF. Here the CDR3 DNA reads TGTGCCTGGAGTTTAGGGACAGTTATAGTATACGAGCAGTACTTC.